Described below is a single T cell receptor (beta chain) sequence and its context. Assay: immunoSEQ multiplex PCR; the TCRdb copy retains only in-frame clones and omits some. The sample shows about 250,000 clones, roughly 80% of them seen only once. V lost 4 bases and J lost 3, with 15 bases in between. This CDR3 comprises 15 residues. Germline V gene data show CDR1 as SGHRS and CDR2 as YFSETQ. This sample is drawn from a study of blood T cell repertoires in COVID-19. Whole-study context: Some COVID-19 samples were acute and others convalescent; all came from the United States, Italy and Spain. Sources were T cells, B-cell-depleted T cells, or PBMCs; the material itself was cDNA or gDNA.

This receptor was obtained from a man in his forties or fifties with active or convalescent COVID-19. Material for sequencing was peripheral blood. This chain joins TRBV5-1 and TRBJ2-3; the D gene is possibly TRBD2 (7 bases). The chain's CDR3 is CASSAGARATDTQYF. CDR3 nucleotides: TGCGCCAGCAGCGCGGGGGCGCGGGCGACAGATACGCAGTATTTT.